Here is one T cell receptor beta chain with its context. Antigen: not known. Profiled with immunoSEQ multiplex PCR; TCRdb holds only in-frame clones, not every one. The table shows roughly 2 million clones, with 95% occurring only once. This entry comes from a study of shared clonotypes between healthy human individuals. Study donors comprised healthy, HIV-negative adults devoid of recent acute infection or vaccination. Caucasian adults residing in Nashville, Tennessee made up all the donors. The CD4+ fraction was divided into a CD45RA+ naive subset and a CD45RA-negative memory subset. Study-wide results and caveats: Sampling included only blood; tissue repertoires likely differ.

The germline gives CDR1 SGHRS, CDR2 YFSETQ. Trimming removed 1 base from V and 4 bases from J, with 12 bases in between. The CDR3 spans 15 residues. This TCR was sampled from a man younger than 30 in good health. The J gene is TRBJ2-1, the V gene TRBV5-1; maybe TRBD2 (6 bases). The sample consisted of naive CD4+ T cells sorted from blood. Sample subset: CD45RA+ positively selected. The CDR3 DNA reads TGCGCCAGCAGCTTGTCTAGCGAAAGATACAATGAGCAGTTCTTC. It yields the protein CASSLSSERYNEQFF.